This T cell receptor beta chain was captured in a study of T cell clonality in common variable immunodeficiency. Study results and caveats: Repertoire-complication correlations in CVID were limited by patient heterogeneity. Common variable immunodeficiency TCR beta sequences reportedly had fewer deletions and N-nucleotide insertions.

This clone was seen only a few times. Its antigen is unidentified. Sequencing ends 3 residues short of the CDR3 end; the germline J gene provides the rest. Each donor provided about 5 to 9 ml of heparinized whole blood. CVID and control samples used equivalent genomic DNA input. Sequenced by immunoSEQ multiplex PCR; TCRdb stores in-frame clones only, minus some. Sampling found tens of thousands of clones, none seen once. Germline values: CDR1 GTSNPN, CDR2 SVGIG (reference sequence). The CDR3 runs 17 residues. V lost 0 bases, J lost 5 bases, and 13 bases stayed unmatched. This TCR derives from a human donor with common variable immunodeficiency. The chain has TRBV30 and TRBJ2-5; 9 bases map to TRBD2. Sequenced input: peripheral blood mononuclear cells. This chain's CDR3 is CAWSVLWARGGRETQYF. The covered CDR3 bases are TGTGCCTGGAGTGTACTGTGGGCGCGGGGGGGCCGGGAGACC.